The rows below give T cell receptor beta chains drawn from one sample of a study of CD8 T cells in ankylosing spondylitis. TCRdb fed the 5' RACE reads into MiXCR, producing one record per CDR3 protein. The sample contains some 95,000 distinct CDR3 sequences, about 8.1% of which appear only once. The material sequenced was blood, either unsorted or a sorted T cell fraction (not recorded which). These receptor sequences come from a male donor with ankylosing spondylitis or in good health (not recorded which). Each CDR3 is given with its conserved first and last residue. Each record gives: V gene, clone size, D gene, J gene, CDR3 protein, CDR3 DNA. The D gene is left open where the match is weak. For some rows the clone size is stated as once, few or many, or as a class when expanded; others skip it.

TRBV29-1,.,TRBD1,TRBJ2-5,CSALRGQETQYF,TGCAGCGCCCTAAGGGGGCAGGAGACCCAGTACTTC
TRBV28,many,.,TRBJ2-2,CASSLPNMRTGELFF,TGTGCCAGCAGTTTACCGAACATGCGAACCGGGGAGCTGTTTTTT
TRBV28,many,.,TRBJ2-3,CASSDPTRDTDTQYF,TGTGCCAGCAGTGACCCGACGAGGGACACAGATACGCAGTATTTT
TRBV2,many,TRBD1,TRBJ2-1,CASSVFSGGDEQFF,TGTGCCAGCAGTGTTTTCTCAGGGGGCGATGAGCAGTTCTTC
TRBV5-1,many,TRBD1,TRBJ1-1,CASSQGDRGYRTEAFF,TGCGCCAGCAGCCAGGGGGACAGGGGGTATAGGACTGAAGCTTTCTTT
TRBV5-1,.,TRBD2,TRBJ2-3,CASSLATGGLADTQYF,TGCGCCAGCAGCTTGGCCACCGGGGGGTTAGCAGATACGCAGTATTTT
TRBV6-2/TRBV6-3,.,.,TRBJ2-4,CASSTSRNIQYF,TGTGCCAGCAGTACCTCTAGGAACATTCAGTACTTC
TRBV12-3/TRBV12-4,many,.,TRBJ1-1,CASSFQGTEAFF,TGTGCCAGCAGTTTCCAGGGAACTGAAGCTTTCTTT
TRBV14,.,.,TRBJ2-3,CASSQDRLLPRYTQYF,TGTGCCAGCAGCCAAGATCGACTCCTCCCAAGGTATACGCAGTATTTT
TRBV3-1,few,TRBD2,TRBJ2-7,CASSELAGATQQYF,TGTGCCAGTAGCGAGCTAGCGGGAGCTACGCAGCAGTACTTC
TRBV10-3,.,TRBD1,TRBJ1-2,CAISVGQNYGYTF,TGTGCCATCAGTGTGGGACAGAACTATGGCTACACCTTC
TRBV4-2,many,.,TRBJ2-7,CASSPSVGTLYEQYF,TGTGCCAGCAGCCCCTCGGTGGGGACACTCTACGAGCAGTACTTC
TRBV24-1,.,.,TRBJ2-1,CATSDLSWTEQFF,TGTGCCACCAGTGATTTGTCGTGGACGGAGCAGTTCTTC
TRBV2,.,.,TRBJ2-1,CASSLLGRGPTDEQFF,TGTGCCAGCAGTCTTCTCGGGCGCGGCCCTACAGATGAGCAGTTCTTC
TRBV19,once,.,TRBJ1-2,CASSIQNHDYTF,TGTGCCAGTAGTATTCAGAACCATGACTACACCTTC
TRBV7-9,few,.,TRBJ2-7,CASSLIRVGGSEQYF,TGTGCCAGCAGCTTAATCAGGGTCGGCGGCTCCGAGCAGTACTTC
TRBV7-9,few,.,TRBJ1-1,CASSSRANTEAFF,TGTGCCAGCAGTTCCAGGGCCAACACTGAAGCTTTCTTT
TRBV10-3,many,.,TRBJ2-2,CAIRRDNPTGELFF,TGTGCCATCAGACGGGACAATCCCACCGGGGAGCTGTTTTTT
TRBV7-6,few,.,TRBJ2-7,CASSSPDRAYEQYF,TGTGCCAGCAGCTCCCCCGACAGAGCCTACGAGCAGTACTTC
TRBV18,many,.,TRBJ1-6,CASSVDRSSSYNSPLHF,TGTGCCAGCTCAGTGGACAGATCAAGCTCCTATAATTCACCCCTCCACTTT
TRBV5-1,many,TRBD2,TRBJ2-1,CASSLVAGARYNEQFF,TGCGCCAGCAGCTTAGTAGCGGGGGCCCGCTACAATGAGCAGTTCTTC
TRBV12-5,many,TRBD1,TRBJ1-1,CASGSNPGQSNTEAFF,TGTGCTAGTGGTTCCAACCCGGGACAGTCGAACACTGAAGCTTTCTTT
TRBV6-1,many,.,TRBJ1-2,CASRTLSPIYGYTF,TGTGCCAGCAGGACCCTATCCCCTATCTATGGCTACACCTTC
TRBV12-3/TRBV12-4,many,.,TRBJ1-3,CASRFSGTSGNTIYF,TGTGCCAGCAGATTTTCCGGGACTTCAGGAAACACCATATATTTT
TRBV7-3,few,.,TRBJ1-5,CASSLLWRGSNQPQHF,TGTGCCAGCAGCTTACTATGGAGGGGAAGCAATCAGCCCCAGCATTTT
TRBV5-1,many,TRBD1,TRBJ2-7,CASSPRAGQASYEQYF,TGCGCCAGCAGCCCAAGGGCGGGACAGGCCTCCTACGAGCAGTACTTC
TRBV7-9,few,TRBD1,TRBJ1-5,CASSQRGQGPQPQHF,TGTGCCAGCAGCCAAAGGGGACAGGGGCCTCAGCCCCAGCATTTT
TRBV5-1,many,.,TRBJ2-7,CASSLGQNYEQYF,TGCGCCAGCAGCTTGGGACAGAACTACGAGCAGTACTTC
TRBV7-2,.,.,TRBJ2-5,CASSPEARGWETQYF,TGTGCCAGCAGCCCCGAGGCTAGAGGTTGGGAGACCCAGTACTTC
TRBV6-1,.,TRBD1,TRBJ1-1,CASSRDRMNTEAFF,TGTGCCAGCAGTCGGGACAGAATGAACACTGAAGCTTTCTTT
TRBV12-3/TRBV12-4,many,.,TRBJ2-2,CASSNRQNTGELFF,TGTGCCAGCAGCAACCGACAGAACACCGGGGAGCTGTTTTTT
TRBV29-1,medium-sized,.,TRBJ1-5,CSVVSSGGADQPQHF,TGCAGCGTAGTTAGTTCGGGGGGCGCGGATCAGCCCCAGCATTTT
TRBV20-1,many,.,TRBJ1-6,CSATTGWNSPLHF,TGCAGTGCTACCACAGGGTGGAATTCACCCCTCCACTTT
TRBV6-1,many,.,TRBJ1-4,CASRSGGVEGEKLFF,TGTGCCAGCAGATCTGGGGGGGTTGAGGGTGAAAAACTGTTTTTT
TRBV5-1,many,.,TRBJ2-2,CASSLAGPLVGELFF,TGCGCCAGCAGCTTGGCGGGACCTCTCGTCGGGGAGCTGTTTTTT
TRBV18,many,.,TRBJ1-3,CASSPSGQDGNTIYF,TGTGCCAGCTCACCTAGTGGTCAGGATGGAAACACCATATATTTT
TRBV19,many,.,TRBJ2-7,CASSPYGGGIYEQYF,TGTGCCAGTAGTCCCTATGGAGGGGGTATTTACGAGCAGTACTTC
TRBV29-1,many,.,TRBJ1-2,CSVEGLYGYTF,TGCAGCGTTGAAGGTCTCTATGGCTACACCTTC
TRBV27,many,.,TRBJ2-4,CASSLSVKNIQYF,TGTGCCAGCAGTTTATCGGTCAAAAACATTCAGTACTTC
TRBV29-1,few,.,TRBJ2-1,CSVDSTGGGHEQFF,TGCAGCGTTGACTCTACGGGTGGGGGGCATGAGCAGTTCTTC
TRBV20-1,many,.,TRBJ2-7,CSAAKSGGLSYEQYF,TGCAGTGCCGCGAAGTCAGGGGGGTTATCCTACGAGCAGTACTTC
TRBV7-2,many,TRBD1,TRBJ1-2,CASSLTGTVDYGYTF,TGTGCCAGCAGCTTAACCGGGACAGTCGACTATGGCTACACCTTC
TRBV28,few,.,TRBJ1-2,CASSFIWDGYTF,TGTGCCAGCAGTTTCATCTGGGATGGCTACACCTTC
TRBV20-1,once,.,TRBJ1-5,CSARLGEWSNQPQHF,TGCAGTGCTAGATTGGGGGAGTGGAGCAATCAGCCCCAGCATTTT
TRBV4-2,many,.,TRBJ2-1,CASSQYGVASSSYNEQFF,TGTGCCAGCAGCCAGTACGGAGTAGCGTCGAGCTCCTACAATGAGCAGTTCTTC
TRBV12-3/TRBV12-4,many,TRBD1,TRBJ1-2,CASSSRTGPNLNYGYTF,TGTGCCAGCAGTTCGAGGACAGGGCCTAACTTAAACTATGGCTACACCTTC
TRBV7-2,.,TRBD2,TRBJ2-3,CASISGANTDTQYF,TGTGCCAGTATAAGCGGGGCGAACACAGATACGCAGTATTTT
TRBV2,few,.,TRBJ1-1,CASTVVGFMNTEAFF,TGTGCCAGCACGGTTGTTGGGTTTATGAACACTGAAGCTTTCTTT
TRBV6-2/TRBV6-3,many,.,TRBJ2-7,CASSYSRQAEQYF,TGTGCCAGCAGTTACTCTAGGCAGGCCGAGCAGTACTTC
TRBV12-3/TRBV12-4,many,TRBD1,TRBJ2-1,CASSNGQDNEQFF,TGTGCCAGCAGCAATGGACAGGATAATGAGCAGTTCTTC
TRBV7-9,many,TRBD2,TRBJ2-2,CASSRLAGNTGELFF,TGTGCCAGCAGCCGACTAGCGGGGAATACCGGGGAGCTGTTTTTT
TRBV13,many,.,TRBJ1-4,CASSLTQRGKLFF,TGTGCCAGCAGCTTAACCCAGAGGGGAAAACTGTTTTTT